One and the same sample provided the 8 T cell receptor beta chains below, sequenced in a study of blood T cell repertoires in COVID-19. Sequencing was performed with immunoSEQ multiplex PCR; in TCRdb, only in-frame clones are kept and a portion is missing. The data show approximately 270,000 clones, approximately 90% seen once. Input material: PBMCs or T cells enriched from blood (not recorded which). These receptor sequences come from a man between 35 and 55 years old who had been exposed to COVID-19.

This clone has a handful of counts. The chain employs TRBV28 and TRBJ2-7; 14 bases line up with TRBD2. The CDR3 contains 18 residues. Looked up from germline, CDR1 is MDHEN and CDR2 is SYDVKM. The V and J ends lost 5 bases and 6 bases, in that order; junction bases with no gene match: 15. The CDR3 bases are TGTGCCAGCAGTGAACTACCGGGACTAGCGGGAGCTGGGCTCGAGCAGTACTTC. Encoded protein: CASSELPGLAGAGLEQYF.

V is TRBV1 and J is TRBJ2-7; the D segment call TRBD2 is taken from the table without a DNA check. TRBV1 is given as a pseudogene. The length of the CDR3 is 19 residues. Here the CDR3 DNA reads TGCACCAGCAGCGAATTACCGGGGTCGTGGCAGTATTTTTCATACGAGCAGTACTTC. Translation: CTSSELPGSWQYFSYEQYF.

This chain uses TRBV5-1 with TRBJ2-7; D is ambiguous. Trimming shortened V by 1 base and J by 2 bases, and 13 bases separated the two germline ends. This CDR3 is 15 amino acids long. Germline V gives CDR1 SGHRS, CDR2 YFSETQ. The CDR3 reads CASSLFTQIPYEQYF. The CDR3 DNA reads as TGCGCCAGCAGCTTGTTTACACAAATTCCCTACGAGCAGTACTTC.

This clone came up a few times. J is TRBJ2-3 and V is TRBV6-5, with D possibly matching TRBD2 (5 bases). This CDR3 is built from 15 residues. Trimming took off 2 bases at V and 3 bases at J, with 12 bases between the two ends. Germline V gene lookup returns CDR1 MNHEY and CDR2 SVGAGI. The CDR3 reads CASSYSGSGTDTQYF. CDR3 nucleotides: TGTGCCAGCAGTTACAGTGGGAGCGGAACAGATACGCAGTATTTT.

V gene TRBV12-3 or TRBV12-4 combines with J gene TRBJ1-1; 9 nucleotides line up with TRBD1. There are 13 residues in the CDR3. Unmatched junction bases numbered 4, after V lost 6 bases and J lost 5 bases. The CDR3 sequence: CASRTGGKTEAFF. CDR3 nucleotide sequence: TGTGCCAGCAGGACAGGGGGAAAGACTGAAGCTTTCTTT.

The V and J genes are TRBV24-1 and TRBJ2-2, with 9 bases that match TRBD1. The CDR3 sequence is 14 residues long. V dropped 5 bases and J dropped 7; count of bases not matched to a gene: 4. Germline CDR1 reads KGHDR; CDR2 reads SFDVKD. The CDR3 nucleotides are TGTGCCACCAGTGCACAGGGGGCTGGCGGGGAGCTGTTTTTT. This gives the protein CATSAQGAGGELFF.

The J gene is TRBJ1-2, the V gene TRBV2; 9 bases map to TRBD1. CDR3 length equals 13 residues. V lost 4 bases and J lost 7; bases outside the gene matches: 4. Germline CDR1 reads SNHLY; CDR2 reads FYNNEI. CDR3 region: CASSVTGGLGYTF. CDR3 DNA sequence: TGTGCCAGCAGTGTCACAGGGGGCCTTGGCTACACCTTC.

The gene calls are TRBV5-1 and TRBJ2-1; D call uncertain. Between the trimmed V and J ends, which lost 0 bases and 6 bases, there was a span of 10 bases. CDR1 SGHRS and CDR2 YFSETQ come from the germline V gene. This CDR3 contains 14 residues. The CDR3 DNA follows: TGCGCCAGCAGCTTGGGAGTCGCCCTCAATGAGCAGTTCTTC. Translation: CASSLGVALNEQFF.